These 8 T cell receptor beta chains came from one sample sequenced in a study of shared clonotypes between healthy human individuals. In the naive CD8 group, cells lacked CD45RO and were positively selected for CCR7, so terminally differentiated effector memory CD45RA+ cells were left out. The method was immunoSEQ multiplex PCR; TCRdb's version includes in-frame clones alone and lacks a portion of them. The sample has around 2.1 million clones; 85% to 95% are singletons. Input material: naive CD8+ T cells from PBMCs. The receptors were gathered from a man aged 18 to 30 in good health. Some clones in this sample may be carry-over from other donors' samples.

V and J are TRBV7-9 and TRBJ2-7; no reliable D call. The CDR3 contains 14 residues. V lost 1 base to trimming and J lost 3 bases, with 10 bases between them. Germline V gene lookup returns CDR1 SEHNR and CDR2 FQNEAQ (reference sequence). CDR3 in amino acids: CASSLVESYYEQYF. The CDR3 DNA reads as TGTGCCAGCAGCTTAGTAGAATCCTACTACGAGCAGTACTTC.

V usage is TRBV13 and J usage is TRBJ1-2; no clear D. The CDR3 totals 15 residues. Trimming cost V 1 base and J 0 bases, with 9 bases left between them. Germline CDR1 PRHDT, CDR2 FYEKMQ (reference sequence). Here the CDR3 DNA reads TGTGCCAGCAGCTTAGTTTTGGGGTCTAACTATGGCTACACCTTC. It specifies CASSLVLGSNYGYTF.

In regard to this clone: This sample includes further DNA sequences coding for the same CDR3. V usage is TRBV7-8 and J usage is TRBJ2-7, with D uncertain. This CDR3 has 12 residues. Germline V lookup: CDR1 SGHVS, CDR2 FQNEAQ. V lost 3 bases and J lost 0, with 3 bases in between. For the CDR3, the DNA is TGTGCCAGCAGCTTTTCCTCCTACGAGCAGTACTTC. Its translation is CASSFSSYEQYF.

The rearrangement joins TRBV4-3 to TRBJ2-7; possible D gene TRBD1, 5 bases. Germline V gene lookup returns CDR1 LGHNA and CDR2 YSLEER. CDR3 length: 18 amino acids. The V gene lost 2 bases and the J gene lost 5 bases, with 25 bases spanning the gap. In nucleotides, the CDR3 is TGCGCCAGCAGCCAAAGCAGGGCCCCTCTAGTTGGGTACGACGAGCAGTACTTC. This codes for CASSQSRAPLVGYDEQYF.

CDR3 in amino acids: CASSFSEGRASLEQYF. CDR3 nucleotides: TGTGCCAGCAGTTTCTCTGAGGGGAGGGCCTCCCTCGAGCAGTACTTC. The rearrangement joins TRBV27 to TRBJ2-7; 7 bases are a match to TRBD2. The CDR3 consists of 16 residues. V gave up 3 bases and J gave up 6 bases; unmatched junction bases: 14. Per germline, CDR1 MNHEY and CDR2 SMNVEV (reference sequence).

The gene calls are TRBV7-6 and TRBJ1-2; D is undetermined. Germline-derived CDR1 and CDR2 are SGHVS and FNYEAQ. Trimming shortened V by 6 bases and J by 8 bases, and 16 bases separated the two germline ends. The CDR3 consists of 13 residues. The CDR3 protein is CASSSSPGLGYTF. CDR3 nucleotide sequence: TGTGCCAGCAGTTCTAGTCCAGGTCTCGGCTACACCTTC.

This chain links TRBV7-2 with TRBJ1-1; D is unresolved. From germline, CDR1 is SGHTA and CDR2 FQGNSA. With 1 base removed from V and 5 bases from J, the gap between germline ends came to 20 bases. The CDR3 extends over 17 amino acids. CDR3 nucleotide sequence: TGTGCCAGCAGCTTAGACCCCGACTCCCCTGCAAGGACTGAAGCTTTCTTT. The encoded protein is CASSLDPDSPARTEAFF.

This clone has just one count. This chain links TRBV6-1 with TRBJ2-7; 7 positions match TRBD1. Germline V gene sequence: CDR1 MNHNS, CDR2 SASEGT. The trim removed 7 bases at V and 3 bases at J, leaving 9 bases unmatched. There are 14 residues in the CDR3. For the CDR3, the DNA is TGTGCCAGCATACAGACAGGGACAATCTACGAGCAGTACTTC. Amino acid sequence: CASIQTGTIYEQYF.